The rows below give T cell receptor beta chains drawn from one sample of a study of siplizumab effects on memory and regulatory T cells. Profiling relied on immunoSEQ multiplex PCR, and the TCRdb table lists in-frame clones only, not all of them. The sample includes around 100,000 clones, about 91% of them seen just once. The specimen was CD4+ T cells sorted from blood. Receptors originate from a human donor in good health. Each CDR3 is given with its conserved first and last residue. The D gene is left open where the match is weak. Size is stated for part of the rows, as once, few or many counts, or as a class when the clone is expanded.

j_call,clone_size,v_call,d_call,cdr3_aa,cdr3_nt
TRBJ1-5,NA,TRBV6-5,NA,CASSKRQVDQPQHF,TGTGCCAGCAGCAAAAGACAGGTCGATCAGCCCCAGCATTTT
TRBJ2-5,NA,TRBV7-9,TRBD2,CASSLGTSGGETQYF,TGTGCCAGCAGCTTGGGAACTAGCGGGGGAGAGACCCAGTACTTC
TRBJ2-5,NA,TRBV18,TRBD2,CASSPLAGVETQYF,TGTGCCAGCTCACCCCTAGCGGGGGTGGAGACCCAGTACTTC
TRBJ2-7,NA,TRBV11-2,TRBD1,CASSLGQVGEQYF,TGTGCCAGCAGTTTGGGACAGGTGGGCGAGCAGTACTTC
TRBJ1-6,NA,TRBV2,NA,CASIPPGTDNSPLHF,TGTGCCAGCATTCCTCCCGGGACCGACAATTCACCCCTCCACTTT
TRBJ2-7,NA,TRBV7-9,NA,CASRSKEGGEQYF,TGTGCCAGCAGATCAAAGGAAGGGGGCGAGCAGTACTTC
TRBJ1-5,NA,TRBV13,NA,CASSLASGPRPGTNQPQHF,TGTGCCAGCAGCTTAGCCTCCGGGCCTCGACCTGGTACTAATCAGCCCCAGCATTTT
TRBJ2-3,NA,TRBV7-2,TRBD2,CASSHGTSGGTDTQYF,TGTGCCAGCAGCCATGGGACTAGCGGGGGCACAGATACGCAGTATTTT
TRBJ1-4,NA,TRBV6-1,TRBD1,CASSIRDRDNEKLFF,TGTGCCAGCAGTATCCGCGACAGGGATAATGAAAAACTGTTTTTT
TRBJ1-5,NA,TRBV9,NA,CASSVDHVGSQPQHF,TGTGCCAGCAGCGTAGATCACGTGGGGAGTCAGCCCCAGCATTTT
TRBJ2-5,NA,TRBV10-2,TRBD2,CASRGTSGDQETQYF,TGCGCCAGCAGAGGGACTAGCGGGGACCAAGAGACCCAGTACTTC
TRBJ1-4,NA,TRBV6-5,NA,CASSRTVGNEKLFF,TGTGCCAGCAGCAGGACAGTGGGGAATGAAAAACTGTTTTTT
TRBJ1-6,NA,TRBV12-5,TRBD1,CASGLVTGTGGRLHF,TGTGCTAGTGGTTTGGTTACCGGGACAGGGGGCCGCCTCCACTTT
TRBJ1-1,few,TRBV9,TRBD1,CASSPPLGRGDTEAFF,TGTGCCAGCAGCCCCCCACTGGGCAGGGGGGACACTGAAGCTTTCTTT
TRBJ2-2,NA,TRBV7-2,NA,CASSLETFTGELFF,TGTGCCAGCAGCTTAGAGACATTTACCGGGGAGCTGTTTTTT
TRBJ1-4,NA,TRBV7-9,NA,CASSLGQVTTNEKLFF,TGTGCCAGCAGCTTAGGGCAGGTTACAACTAATGAAAAACTGTTTTTT
TRBJ2-1,NA,TRBV6-1,NA,CASSEDGWNEQFF,TGTGCCAGCAGTGAGGACGGGTGGAATGAGCAGTTCTTC
TRBJ1-3,once,TRBV5-1,NA,CASSAGLTGQQSGNTIYF,TGCGCCAGCAGCGCGGGACTTACTGGACAGCAATCTGGAAACACCATATATTTT
TRBJ2-1,NA,TRBV4-1,TRBD2,CASSQEAGSGEQFF,TGCGCCAGCAGCCAAGAAGCGGGGTCTGGTGAGCAGTTCTTC
TRBJ1-3,NA,TRBV9,NA,CASSVEGPGNTIYF,TGTGCCAGCAGCGTAGAGGGGCCCGGAAACACCATATATTTT
TRBJ2-1,NA,TRBV7-2,NA,CASSLAPLAMDEQFF,TGTGCCAGCAGCTTAGCCCCCCTAGCAATGGATGAGCAGTTCTTC
TRBJ1-5,NA,TRBV4-1,NA,CASSQVGGSNQPQHF,TGCGCCAGCAGCCAAGTCGGGGGTAGCAATCAGCCCCAGCATTTT
TRBJ2-2,few,TRBV11-2,TRBD1,CASSYGTGQGNTGELFF,TGTGCCAGCAGCTACGGGACAGGGCAGGGGAACACCGGGGAGCTGTTTTTT
TRBJ2-3,NA,TRBV12-5,NA,CASGLSSGRFTDTQYF,TGTGCTAGTGGTTTGAGTTCTGGGAGGTTTACAGATACGCAGTATTTT
TRBJ1-1,NA,TRBV9,NA,CASSVDIQSEAFF,TGTGCCAGCAGCGTAGACATTCAGTCTGAAGCTTTCTTT
TRBJ2-3,NA,TRBV7-3,NA,CASSFDWSTDTQYF,TGTGCCAGCAGCTTCGACTGGAGCACAGATACGCAGTATTTT
TRBJ2-7,NA,TRBV7-2,TRBD1,CASSPRQGITTYEQYF,TGTGCCAGCAGCCCCAGACAGGGAATCACAACTTACGAGCAGTACTTC
TRBJ2-5,NA,TRBV18,NA,CASSPGVQETQYF,TGTGCCAGCTCACCCGGGGTCCAGGAGACCCAGTACTTC
TRBJ1-2,NA,TRBV28,NA,CASSRIYGYTF,TGTGCCAGCAGCCGGATCTATGGCTACACCTTC
TRBJ2-1,NA,TRBV28,NA,CASSFTYNEQFF,TGTGCCAGCAGTTTCACCTACAATGAGCAGTTCTTC
TRBJ1-2,NA,TRBV10-3,NA,CAVSQDGRSMASTF,TGTGCCGTATCCCAGGACGGACGGTCTATGGCTAGCACCTTC
TRBJ1-2,NA,TRBV7-8,NA,CASSELRVRGGYTF,TGTGCCAGCAGCGAGCTGAGGGTACGAGGCGGCTACACCTTC
TRBJ1-5,NA,TRBV19,NA,CASERGQPQHF,TGTGCCAGCGAAAGGGGTCAGCCCCAGCATTTT
TRBJ1-3,NA,TRBV19,NA,CASSIRKGIFGNTIYF,TGTGCCAGTAGTATACGTAAGGGGATCTTTGGAAACACCATATATTTT
TRBJ2-7,NA,TRBV7-6,NA,CASSSSPGTTYEQYF,TGTGCCAGCAGCTCTAGCCCCGGGACAACGTACGAGCAGTACTTC
TRBJ1-3,NA,TRBV7-3,NA,CASSLLGRAGNTIYF,TGTGCCAGCAGCTTATTGGGCAGGGCTGGAAACACCATATATTTT
TRBJ1-2,NA,TRBV5-1,NA,CASITSPGEWYGYTF,TGCGCCAGCATCACTTCCCCCGGGGAATGGTATGGCTACACCTTC
TRBJ2-3,NA,TRBV7-3,TRBD1,CASSLTHRGTDTQYF,TGTGCCAGCAGCTTAACGCACAGGGGAACAGATACGCAGTATTTT
TRBJ2-2,NA,TRBV7-2,TRBD1,CASSFTGGASTGELFF,TGTGCCAGCAGCTTTACAGGGGGCGCCAGCACCGGGGAGCTGTTTTTT
TRBJ1-2,NA,TRBV7-6,NA,CASSPHGNYGYTF,TGTGCCAGCTCCCCGCACGGTAACTATGGCTACACCTTC
TRBJ2-6,NA,TRBV18,NA,CASSPLGSGANVLTF,TGTGCCAGCTCACCACTGGGGTCTGGGGCCAACGTCCTGACTTTC
TRBJ1-4,NA,TRBV15,NA,CATSREGRGGEKLFF,TGTGCCACCAGCAGAGAGGGCAGGGGAGGTGAAAAACTGTTTTTT
TRBJ1-4,once,TRBV9,NA,CASSVGAHDLNEKLFF,TGTGCCAGCAGCGTAGGGGCCCACGACCTCAATGAAAAACTGTTTTTT
TRBJ2-2,NA,TRBV9,TRBD1,CASSGTGRTGELFF,TGTGCCAGCAGTGGGACAGGGCGGACCGGGGAGCTGTTTTTT
TRBJ2-5,NA,TRBV2,NA,CASNGLQETQYF,TGTGCCAGCAACGGGCTACAAGAGACCCAGTACTTC
TRBJ1-2,NA,TRBV29-1,NA,CSVVGNGYTF,TGCAGCGTTGTAGGGAATGGCTACACCTTC
TRBJ1-1,NA,TRBV6-6,TRBD1,CASSHRQGDEAFF,TGTGCCAGCAGCCATAGACAGGGGGATGAAGCTTTCTTT
TRBJ1-2,NA,TRBV19,NA,CASSIGGGKNYGYTF,TGTGCCAGTAGTATAGGGGGGGGCAAGAACTATGGCTACACCTTC
TRBJ1-2,NA,TRBV6-5,NA,CASSYGPRGAGGYTF,TGTGCCAGCAGTTACGGCCCGAGGGGGGCAGGAGGCTACACCTTC
TRBJ1-2,NA,TRBV9,NA,CASSTTGRNYGYTF,TGTGCCAGCAGCACTACAGGGAGGAACTATGGCTACACCTTC
TRBJ1-1,NA,TRBV23-1,NA,CASRKGGTEAFF,TGCGCCAGCAGAAAGGGGGGGACTGAAGCTTTCTTT
TRBJ2-1,NA,TRBV2,TRBD1,CASRLGQGARNEQFF,TGTGCCAGCAGGCTGGGACAGGGGGCGCGAAATGAGCAGTTCTTC
TRBJ2-5,NA,TRBV7-2,TRBD1,CASSLDRGPQETQYF,TGTGCCAGCAGCTTAGATAGGGGGCCCCAAGAGACCCAGTACTTC
TRBJ2-5,NA,TRBV4-2,TRBD2,CASSTGSGGLETQYF,TGTGCCAGCAGCACTGGTAGCGGGGGGTTAGAGACCCAGTACTTC
TRBJ1-6,NA,TRBV28,NA,CASSSGHSNSPLHF,TGTGCCAGCAGTTCCGGACACTCTAATTCACCCCTCCACTTT